This T cell receptor beta chain is drawn from a study of blood T cell repertoires in COVID-19. Assay: immunoSEQ multiplex PCR; the TCRdb copy retains only in-frame clones and omits some. The sample records 130,000 or so clones, almost 90% being singletons. The sequencing sample was made of peripheral blood. This TCR was recovered from a woman aged 55-70 years with acute or convalescent COVID-19.

The CDR3 loop reads CASSQDPGGRDEQFF. The CDR3 region has the DNA TGCGCCAGCAGCCAAGATCCCGGGGGGCGGGATGAGCAGTTCTTC. The chain couples TRBV4-3 to TRBJ2-1; TRBD2 might be the D (7 bases). Per germline, CDR1 LGHNA and CDR2 YSLEER. The V gene lost 0 bases and the J gene lost 8 bases, with 14 bases spanning the gap. The CDR3 length is 15 residues.